The rows below give T cell receptor beta chains drawn from one sample of a study of cytomegalovirus exposure and HLA in healthy donors. TCRdb's copy holds only in-frame clones and misses some; the assay was immunoSEQ multiplex PCR. This sample has over 150,000 clones, with roughly 70% found just once. The sequenced material came from PBMCs. The receptors here all came from a woman in her twenties or thirties in good health and CMV-seronegative. The CDR3 runs from the conserved cysteine through the conserved F or W. The order of the fields is J gene, V gene, clone size, D gene, CDR3 length, CDR3 protein, CDR3 DNA. The D gene is left open where the match is weak. A row's size may be missing; if present it is once, few, many or a size class.

>TRBJ2-7|TRBV14|-|TRBD1|16
CASSRRPGQASYEQYF
TGTGCCAGCAGCCGCAGACCGGGACAGGCAAGCTACGAGCAGTACTTC
>TRBJ2-7|TRBV7-9|few|-|12
CSSSLVGDEQYF
TGTTCCAGCAGCTTAGTAGGGGACGAGCAGTACTTC
>TRBJ1-2|TRBV6-4|-|-|14
CASRQTGVDYGYTF
TGTGCCAGCAGACAAACGGGGGTTGACTATGGCTACACCTTC
>TRBJ2-5|TRBV15|-|-|14
CATSSQDSQETQYF
TGTGCCACCAGCAGCCAGGACAGCCAAGAGACCCAGTACTTC
>TRBJ2-1|TRBV5-1|-|-|14
CASSLGRGYNEQFF
TGCGCCAGCAGCTTGGGTCGCGGATACAATGAGCAGTTCTTC
>TRBJ1-5|TRBV10-3|-|-|12
CAISESDQPQHF
TGTGCCATCAGTGAATCCGATCAGCCCCAGCATTTT
>TRBJ1-2|TRBV5-4|-|TRBD1|14
CASTPRGGGYGYTF
TGTGCCAGCACCCCGAGAGGGGGCGGATATGGCTACACCTTC
>TRBJ2-2|TRBV2|-|-|13
CASSGQNTGELFF
TGTGCCAGCAGTGGGCAAAACACCGGGGAGCTGTTTTTT
>TRBJ1-4|TRBV4-3|-|-|15
CASSADTPTNEKLFF
TGCGCCAGCAGCGCTGACACCCCAACTAATGAAAAACTGTTTTTT
>TRBJ1-2|TRBV6-4|once|-|14
CASSRTPSSGGYTF
TGTGCCAGCAGCCGCACCCCCTCCTCAGGGGGCTACACCTTC
>TRBJ1-3|TRBV5-4|-|-|13
CASSQGSGNTIYF
TGTGCCAGCAGCCAGGGGTCTGGAAACACCATATATTTT
>TRBJ1-4|TRBV14|few|-|17
CASSQSPPGSTNEKLFF
TGTGCCAGCAGCCAAAGCCCCCCCGGGTCAACTAATGAAAAACTGTTTTTT
>TRBJ1-6|TRBV5-1|-|TRBD1|15
CASSIQGVYNSPLHF
TGCGCCAGCAGCATCCAGGGGGTGTATAATTCACCCCTCCACTTT
>TRBJ1-2|TRBV6-1|-|TRBD1|13
CASSEEGAAGYTF
TGTGCCAGCAGTGAGGAGGGGGCTGCTGGCTACACCTTC
>TRBJ1-2|TRBV5-1|-|-|14
CASSLATANYGYTF
TGCGCCAGCAGCTTGGCCACAGCTAACTATGGCTACACCTTC